This T cell receptor beta chain was sequenced for a study of blood T cell repertoires in COVID-19. Authors' data handling: Quantification of nucleated cells was approximated via reference gene primer amplification. TCRdb's copy holds only in-frame clones and misses some; the assay was immunoSEQ multiplex PCR. For V, J and clone size, that table is used; D and trimming come from the DNA. This repertoire shows about 140,000 clones, around 73% found once; its top ten account for 5% to 7%. CDR1 and CDR2 (germline): MDHEN, SYDVKM. The CDR3 loop spans 15 amino acids. V was clipped by 6 bases and J by 1 base; unmatched bases: 6. Two negative PCRs, clearance, or symptom resolution were required of recovered Cohort 3 donors.

The rearrangement links TRBV28 to TRBJ1-1; 9 bases fit TRBD1. The sample comprised PBMCs or T cells enriched from blood (not recorded which). The receptor was isolated from a woman in her forties or fifties who had recovered from COVID-19. The CDR3 sequence: CASRGRDRANTEAFF. The CDR3 nucleotides read TGTGCCAGCAGGGGCAGGGACAGGGCGAACACTGAAGCTTTCTTT.